This T cell receptor (beta chain) was sequenced during a study of CD8 T cells in Susac syndrome. Germline assignment: CDR1 MDHEN and CDR2 SYDVKM. The CDR3 loop spans 15 amino acids. V lost 7 bases, J lost 4 bases, and 17 bases lay in between. RNA amounts of 0.5 to 1 ug underwent reverse transcription with random hexamers. TCRdb itself ran the immunoSEQ multiplex PCR reads through MiXCR, one entry per CDR3 protein. The data show 250,000 to 300,000 distinct CDR3 sequences, approximately 90% seen once. V is TRBV28 and J is TRBJ2-1; D is undetermined. The origin of this receptor is a human donor with multiple sclerosis. Input material: CD8+ T cells from PBMCs. CDR3 in amino acids: CASTFLKDKYNEQFF. CDR3 DNA sequence: TGTGCCAGCACCTTCCTTAAGGATAAATACAATGAGCAGTTCTTC. Full variable domain (rest looked up from reference TRBV28 and TRBJ2-1): DVKVTQSSRYLVKRTGEKVFLECVQDMDHENMFWYRQDPGLGLRLIYFSYDVKMKEKGDIPEGYSVSREKKERFSLILESASTNQTSMYLCASTFLKDKYNEQFFGPGTRLTVL.